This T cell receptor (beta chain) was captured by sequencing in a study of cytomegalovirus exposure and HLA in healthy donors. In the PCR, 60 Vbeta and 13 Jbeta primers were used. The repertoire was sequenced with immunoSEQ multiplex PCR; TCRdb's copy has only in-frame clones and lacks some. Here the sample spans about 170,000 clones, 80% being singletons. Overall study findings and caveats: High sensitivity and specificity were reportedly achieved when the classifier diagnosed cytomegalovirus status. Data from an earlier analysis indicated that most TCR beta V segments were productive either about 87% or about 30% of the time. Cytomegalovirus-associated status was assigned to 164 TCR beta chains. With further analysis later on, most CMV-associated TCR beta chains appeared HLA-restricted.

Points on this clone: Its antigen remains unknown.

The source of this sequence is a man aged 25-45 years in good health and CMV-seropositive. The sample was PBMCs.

In DNA form, the CDR3 reads TGTGCCCTAACGGGGGGCAAGACCTACGAGCAGTACTTC. This codes for CALTGGKTYEQYF. V is TRBV2 and J is TRBJ2-7, with D tentatively TRBD2 (7 bases). V was clipped by 11 bases and J by 2 bases, with 16 bases between them. Per the germline V gene, CDR1 is SNHLY and CDR2 is FYNNEI. The CDR3 has 13 amino acids. Using reference TRBV2 and TRBJ2-7 for the parts outside the CDR3, the full variable domain is EPEVTQTPSHQVTQMGQEVILRCVPISNHLYFYWYRQILGQKVEFLVSFYNNEISEKSEIFDDQFSVERPDGSNFTLKIRSTKLEDSAMYFCALTGGKTYEQYFGPGTRLTVT.